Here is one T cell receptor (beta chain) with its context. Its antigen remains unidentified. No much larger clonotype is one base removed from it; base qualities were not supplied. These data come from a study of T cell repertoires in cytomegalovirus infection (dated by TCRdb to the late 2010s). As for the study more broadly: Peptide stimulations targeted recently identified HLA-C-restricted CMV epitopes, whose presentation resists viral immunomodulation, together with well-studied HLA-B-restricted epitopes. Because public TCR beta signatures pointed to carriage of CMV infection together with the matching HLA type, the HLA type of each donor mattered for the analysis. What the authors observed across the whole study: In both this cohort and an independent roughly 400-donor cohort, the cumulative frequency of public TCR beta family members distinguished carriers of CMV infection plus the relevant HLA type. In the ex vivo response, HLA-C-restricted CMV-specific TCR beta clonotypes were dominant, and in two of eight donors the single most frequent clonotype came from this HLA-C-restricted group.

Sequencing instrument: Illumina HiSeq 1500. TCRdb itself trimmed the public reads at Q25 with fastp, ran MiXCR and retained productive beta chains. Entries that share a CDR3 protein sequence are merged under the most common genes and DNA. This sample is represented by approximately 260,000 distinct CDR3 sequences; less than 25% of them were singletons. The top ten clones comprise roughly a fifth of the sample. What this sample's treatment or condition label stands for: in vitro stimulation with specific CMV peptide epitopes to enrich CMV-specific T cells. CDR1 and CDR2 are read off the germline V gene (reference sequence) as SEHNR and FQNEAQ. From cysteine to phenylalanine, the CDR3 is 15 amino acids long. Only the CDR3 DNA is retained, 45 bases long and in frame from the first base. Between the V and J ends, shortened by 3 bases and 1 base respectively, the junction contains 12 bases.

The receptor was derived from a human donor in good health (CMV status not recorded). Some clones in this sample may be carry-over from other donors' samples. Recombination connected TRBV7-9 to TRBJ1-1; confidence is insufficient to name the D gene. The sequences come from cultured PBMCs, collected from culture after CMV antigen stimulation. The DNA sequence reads TGTGCCAGCAGCTTGACGGACGCGGGGAACACTGAAGCTTTCTTT. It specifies CASSLTDAGNTEAFF.